This passage covers 2 T cell receptor beta chains from one sample sequenced in a study of T cells after yellow fever vaccination. TCRdb independently ran MiXCR on the 5' RACE reads; one entry per CDR3 protein. The sample includes 450,000 to 550,000 distinct CDR3 sequences, about a fifth seen only once; the top ten take around 16%. The material sequenced was PBMCs, taken roughly 20 days after the first yellow fever vaccination. All receptors derive from a man between 18 and 29 years old who received the YFV17D yellow fever vaccine.

This clonotype was seen more than once but under ten times. This chain uses TRBV24-1 with TRBJ2-3, with D maybe TRBD2 (6 bases). The germline V and J ends were trimmed by 3 bases and 1 base, with 10 bases remaining between them. This CDR3 is built from 15 residues. From germline, CDR1 is KGHDR and CDR2 SFDVKD. The CDR3 DNA reads as TGTGCCACCAGTGATGGAGGGCCGGGCACAGATACGCAGTATTTT. As protein: CATSDGGPGTDTQYF.

This clonotype was observed a few times. The chain couples TRBV4-1 to TRBJ1-2, with unresolved D. CDR3 length equals 15 residues. Germline loops: CDR1 MGHRA, CDR2 YSYEKL. V lost 0 bases and J lost 4, with 12 bases in between. The CDR3 spells CASSQERMALYGYTF. The CDR3 DNA sequence: TGCGCCAGCAGCCAAGAGCGGATGGCACTCTATGGCTACACCTTC.